This T cell receptor (beta chain) derives from a study of shared T cell receptors in the human thymus. The CDR3 extends over 15 amino acids. V lost 6 bases, J lost 4 bases, and 3 bases stayed unmatched. Germline V lookup: CDR1 MNHEY, CDR2 SVGAGI. Sequencing was performed with immunoSEQ multiplex PCR; in TCRdb, only in-frame clones are kept and a portion is missing. The profile covers hundreds of thousands of clones, with 88% appearing a single time and over 0.008% taken by the ten largest. These data were also reused for a study on human thymus T cells. From that paper: Thymic samples were excised during corrective heart operations.

This chain links TRBV6-5 with TRBJ2-2; 12 bases line up with TRBD2. The clonotype comes from a boy younger than two with a congenital heart defect. The specimen sequenced was thymocytes. CDR3 amino acids: CASRWTSGVTGELFF. In nucleotides, the CDR3 is TGTGCCAGCAGATGGACTAGCGGGGTCACCGGGGAGCTGTTTTTT.